The 8 T cell receptor beta chains in this list originate from one sample, sequenced in a study of response to subunit inactivated influenza vaccine. TCRdb recomputed calls from the RT-PCR reads with MiXCR, one row per CDR3 protein. There are 530,000 or so distinct CDR3 sequences in the sample; about 25% occur only once, and about 1.9% lies in the top ten. Sample: CD4+ T cells sorted from PBMCs, taken 4 to 6 days after vaccination. The origin of the receptors is a man over 45 who received an inactivated influenza vaccine.

This clonotype occurred a few times. This sequence joins TRBV6-2 or TRBV6-3 and TRBJ1-1; 8 bases match TRBD1. Germline-derived CDR1 and CDR2 are MNHEY and SVGEGT. This CDR3 has 14 amino acids. Trimming removed 6 bases from V and 1 base from J; junction bases left unmatched: 4. The CDR3 region is CASRKDRGNTEAFF. CDR3 coding DNA: TGTGCCAGCAGAAAAGACAGGGGGAACACTGAAGCTTTCTTT.

This chain connects TRBV7-2 to TRBJ2-2; a weak D match, TRBD2 (5 bases). This CDR3 comprises 13 residues. V was shortened by 7 bases and J by 8 bases, with 14 bases between the two germline ends. CDR1 is SGHTA and CDR2 is FQGNSA in the germline V gene. The CDR3 is CASTHTGVGELFF. CDR3 in DNA: TGTGCCAGCACCCACACCGGGGTAGGGGAGCTGTTTTTT.

The genes are TRBV24-1 and TRBJ2-4; D ambiguous. This CDR3 spans 15 amino acids. Germline values: CDR1 KGHDR, CDR2 SFDVKD. The ends were cut back, 0 bases at V and 1 base at J, with 6 bases in the middle. The CDR3 reads CATSDLGLAKNIQYF. The CDR3 coding sequence is TGTGCCACCAGTGATTTGGGCCTTGCCAAAAACATTCAGTACTTC.

This clonotype was found a few times. The rearrangement links TRBV6-5 to TRBJ1-4; the D is unclear. The CDR3 is made up of 15 amino acids. Germline CDR1 and CDR2: MNHEY and SVGAGI. With 1 base removed from V and 3 bases from J, the gap between germline ends came to 9 bases. The CDR3 DNA reads TGTGCCAGCAGTTACTTTCCAGCATCTAATGAAAAACTGTTTTTT. It codes for CASSYFPASNEKLFF.

This chain uses TRBV27 with TRBJ2-3; 10 nucleotides align to TRBD2. The ends lost 2 bases at V and 3 bases at J; junction bases unmatched: 8. CDR1 is MNHEY and CDR2 is SMNVEV in the germline V gene (reference sequence). CDR3 length equals 17 residues. For the CDR3, the DNA is TGTGCCAGCAGTTTAGGGGGGGCTAGCGGGAGAACAGATACGCAGTATTTT. As protein: CASSLGGASGRTDTQYF.

V gene TRBV12-3 or TRBV12-4 combines with J gene TRBJ1-6; TRBD1 might be the D (6 bases). The CDR3 length is 14 residues. Trimming cost V 6 bases and J 6 bases, with 12 bases left between them. CDR3 sequence (DNA): TGTGCCAGCAGGCGGACAGCGACTAATTCACCCCTCCACTTT. This codes for CASRRTATNSPLHF.

The chain recombines TRBV6-1 with TRBJ2-3; D not resolved. V lost 7 bases and J 1 base, leaving 12 bases between the germline ends. This CDR3 region has 14 residues. CDR1 MNHNS and CDR2 SASEGT come from the germline V gene. The CDR3 nucleotides read TGTGCCAGCACTAGAAGCTGGGGCACAGATACGCAGTATTTT. It translates to CASTRSWGTDTQYF.

The chain is built from TRBV6-2 or TRBV6-3 and TRBJ1-2, with 7 bases that match TRBD1. V trimming: 7 bases; J trimming: 8 bases; junction bases outside the gene matches: 10. Germline CDR1 reads MNHEY; CDR2 reads SVGEGT. This CDR3 spans 13 amino acids. CDR3 residues: CASNMGQRRGYTF. CDR3 DNA sequence: TGTGCCAGCAACATGGGACAGAGAAGGGGCTACACCTTC.